A single TCR beta chain is shown here with its context. What antigen it recognizes has not been identified. Base qualities are missing; no much larger clone stands one base away. The data originate from a study of blood T cells in healthy people across ages (dated by TCRdb to the mid-2010s). Background for the entire study: In model experiments, template switching captured roughly one uniquely barcoded TCR beta cDNA molecule for every two T cells. To track age-related changes in TCR beta repertoire diversity, the study relied on deep sequencing normalized with unique cDNA molecular identifiers. Donors were grouped into four age groups: young (average about 15 years), middle-aged (around 39), aged (about 59) and long-lived (over 80). To avoid experimental bias, donors of different ages were spread randomly across the sequencing lanes. Using the same blood draw, the study looked at two additional independent replicas of 1 million unique cDNA reads for two donors, one aged 18 to 30 and the other aged 80 or older. General study outcomes and caveats: Because the CMV infection status of the donors was unknown, age-related changes in expanded clonotypes may potentially have been confounded. There was a strong correlation between observed TCR beta diversity and the percentage of naive T cells measured by flow cytometry. Estimates of total diversity based on one million sequenced T cells were considered lower bounds and underestimates. Observed TCR beta diversity per million T cells fell roughly linearly with age, and a significant reduction was already apparent by age approximately 41. Compared with the aged group, the long-lived group had more naive CD4+ T cells, fewer expanded clones and increased TCR diversity, suggesting age selection. Conclusive comparison of naive and antigen-experienced compartments was prevented by the profiling of bulk unsorted PBMCs.

Via the germline V gene, CDR1 is MNHEY and CDR2 SVGAGI. The CDR3 holds 16 amino acids from the cysteine to the phenylalanine. CDR3 DNA is the only sequence kept; it has 48 bases, read in frame from the first base. At the junction V is shortened by 6 bases and J by 6 bases; bases outside the gene matches: 13. Systemically healthy Caucasian individuals from Russia, over 30 in total and aged roughly 6 to 90 years, were included as donors. Each donor gave about 11 milliliters of peripheral blood, drawn into EDTA-treated Vacutainer tubes. Ficoll-Paque density-gradient centrifugation was used to isolate PBMCs, with at least 7 million per sample. Total RNA, at least 6 micrograms per sample, was extracted from PBMCs with Trizol reagent. For every donor, flow cytometry on a PBMC aliquot measured the percentage of naive CD45RAhigh/CD27high T cells. Library preparation was by 5' RACE. Instrument used: Illumina HiSeq 2500. A second about 7 to 11 cycle PCR used a sample-barcoded 5' primer and a J-beta primer mix. A template-switch 5' adaptor carrying 12 random nucleotides introduced a unique molecular identifier onto each TCR beta cDNA molecule. Each sample yielded at least 2.5 million CDR3-containing paired-end reads. The Mint cDNA synthesis kit, primed by a TRBC-specific oligonucleotide, was used to synthesize first-strand cDNA from all RNA. After uracil-DNA glycosylase treatment, a first 18-cycle PCR used universal primers M1SS and BC2_uni_R on all cDNA. The published analysis was carried out like this. For normalization, 1 million high-quality reads, each with a distinct molecular identifier, were randomly selected from each sample. Instead of being binned into consensus sequences, reads with shared molecular identifiers were discarded. MiTCR, set to a Q25 quality threshold and the strictest error-elimination algorithm, was used for CDR3 identification, clonotype clustering and error correction. Lower-bound total TCR beta diversity was estimated with a nonparametric unseen species model using Euler transformation. TCRdb's own reprocessing of the public reads used fastp at Q25 and MiXCR and kept productive beta chains. Rows with a matching CDR3 protein are joined into one entry that keeps the most common DNA and genes. The V and J calls come from TCRdb's annotation, not from the publication. Present in this sample are around 1,000,000 distinct CDR3 sequences, roughly two fifths of which were seen just once. The ten biggest clones cover around 12% of the sample.

Sequencing was performed on blood. Recombination connected TRBV6-5 to TRBJ2-1; 8 of the junction bases match TRBD2. The source of this sequence is a man between 18 and 29 years old in good health. The CDR3 is CASSYGRDWGFNEQFF. The DNA sequence is TGTGCCAGCAGCTACGGGAGGGACTGGGGATTCAATGAGCAGTTCTTC.